One sample yielded the 25 T cell receptor beta chains listed below, sequenced in a study of blood T cell repertoires in COVID-19. The protocol was immunoSEQ multiplex PCR, while the TCRdb copy is restricted to in-frame clones and leaves out a portion. The table includes around 81,000 clones, almost 90% detected once. Input material: peripheral blood. The receptor set was obtained from an elderly woman with acute or convalescent COVID-19.

This chain links TRBV3-1 (or the pseudogene TRBV3-2) with TRBJ1-4, with 9 bases lining up with TRBD1. Per the germline V gene, CDR1 is LGHDT and CDR2 is YNNKEL (reference sequence). CDR3 length equals 14 residues. V shed 6 bases and J 7 bases; nucleotides not matched to a gene: 6. Here the CDR3 DNA reads TGTGCCAGCAGGTACGGGACAGGGAGTGAAAAACTGTTTTTT. Amino acid sequence: CASRYGTGSEKLFF.

This clone was seen once. The V gene is TRBV4-1, the J gene TRBJ2-5; 15 bases are a match to TRBD2. The CDR3 covers 18 residues. The junction had 8 bases not matched to a gene; V was cut back by 4 bases and J by 2 bases. CDR1 is MGHRA and CDR2 is YSYEKL in the germline V gene. As DNA, the CDR3 is TGCGCCAGCAGCCGAGGACTAGCGGGAGGGCCGTTTCAAGAGACCCAGTACTTC. This sequence encodes CASSRGLAGGPFQETQYF.

This clone came up once. The J gene is TRBJ1-1, the V gene TRBV4-2; 7 positions match TRBD1. The CDR3 totals 21 residues. V shed 2 bases, J shed 0 bases, and the junction held 21 bases outside the gene matches. Germline values: CDR1 LGHNA, CDR2 YNFKEQ. The CDR3 loop reads CASSQKGPNRGTTPMNTEAFF. The CDR3 DNA reads as TGTGCCAGCAGCCAAAAGGGCCCTAACAGGGGCACTACTCCGATGAACACTGAAGCTTTCTTT.

The chain has TRBV19 and TRBJ2-1; 9 bases agree with TRBD2. CDR1 and CDR2 from the germline V gene are LNHDA and SQIVND (reference sequence). Trimming removed 2 bases from V and 6 bases from J; junction bases left unmatched: 5. The CDR3 totals 15 residues. The CDR3 DNA reads as TGTGCCAGTAGTATACAGGCGGGAGGGCCCAATGAGCAGTTCTTC. Amino acid sequence: CASSIQAGGPNEQFF.

V gene TRBV5-5 combines with J gene TRBJ2-7; maybe TRBD2 (5 bases). Looked up from germline, CDR1 is SGHKS and CDR2 is YYEKEE (reference sequence). This CDR3 region has 13 residues. The V and J ends lost 1 base and 6 bases respectively, with 11 bases between them. Here the CDR3 reads CASSLRESGEQYF. For the CDR3, the DNA is TGTGCCAGCAGCTTGAGGGAGTCAGGCGAGCAGTACTTC.

The chain uses TRBV6-5 and TRBJ1-5; TRBD1 matches 9 bases. The CDR3 runs to 14 residues. CDR1 and CDR2 (germline): MNHEY, SVGAGI. Germline trimming cut 4 bases from V and 6 bases from J; bases unmatched to any gene: 4. The CDR3 reads CASSSTGGSQPQHF. The CDR3 region has the DNA TGTGCCAGCAGTTCCACAGGGGGCTCTCAGCCCCAGCATTTT.

The chain uses TRBV9 and TRBJ2-5; TRBD1 aligns across 8 bases. This CDR3 spans 14 amino acids. The germline V gene encodes CDR1 SGDLS and CDR2 YYNGEE. Trimming at V came to 4 bases and at J to 5 bases, leaving 7 bases not matched to a gene. This CDR3 reads CASSPRQGRETQYF. The DNA of the CDR3 is TGTGCCAGCAGCCCCCGACAGGGGAGGGAGACCCAGTACTTC.

The rearrangement links TRBV11-2 to TRBJ2-7, with 8 bases aligning to TRBD2. After removal of 6 bases from V and 0 bases from J, the junction contained 7 bases not matched to a gene. Germline CDR1 is SGHAT and CDR2 is FQNNGV. This CDR3 spans 15 amino acids. CDR3 sequence: CASSPLSGSSYEQYF. CDR3 bases: TGTGCCAGCAGTCCCTTGAGCGGGAGCTCCTACGAGCAGTACTTC.

This rearrangement joins TRBV5-1 to TRBJ1-4, with 10 bases fitting TRBD1. The ends lost 4 bases at V and 3 bases at J; junction bases unmatched: 6. There are 16 residues in the CDR3. Looked up from germline, CDR1 is SGHRS and CDR2 is YFSETQ. CDR3 sequence (DNA): TGCGCCAGCAGCGAGGGACAGGGGTATGCTAATGAAAAACTGTTTTTT. Its protein product is CASSEGQGYANEKLFF.

The chain combines TRBV6-2 or TRBV6-3 with TRBJ2-1, with 14 bases identical to TRBD2. CDR1 and CDR2 from the germline V gene are MNHEY and SVGEGT. The CDR3 extends over 15 amino acids. The junction had 8 bases not matched to a gene; V was cut back by 7 bases and J by 9 bases. The CDR3 DNA sequence: TGTGCCAGCAACCCGACTAGCGGGAGGGCGGTTGAGCAGTTCTTC. Translation gives CASNPTSGRAVEQFF.

This rearrangement joins TRBV2 to TRBJ2-1; 13 bases fit TRBD2. Germline CDR1 reads SNHLY; CDR2 reads FYNNEI. This CDR3 has 15 amino acids. J was trimmed by 10 bases and V by 6 bases; bases with no gene match: 9. The CDR3 sequence is CASRAGTSGVGEQFF. In DNA, the CDR3 is TGTGCCAGCAGGGCCGGGACTAGCGGGGTCGGAGAGCAGTTCTTC.

This clone was recorded a few times. CDR3 nucleotides: TGCGCCAGCAGCTTGACATGGGGCACAGGGGTAAGCACTGAAGCTTTCTTT. This encodes CASSLTWGTGVSTEAFF. The genes are TRBV5-1 and TRBJ1-1; 7 bases are shared with TRBD1. Looked up from germline, CDR1 is SGHRS and CDR2 is YFSETQ. This CDR3 is built from 17 residues. Trimming cost V 1 base and J 4 bases; bases outside gene matches: 13.

The genes are TRBV2 and TRBJ1-4; no reliable D call. V was shortened by 6 bases and J by 11 bases, with 16 bases between the two germline ends. The germline gives CDR1 SNHLY, CDR2 FYNNEI. This CDR3 contains 13 residues. The CDR3 DNA is TGTGCCAGCAGAGACTACCTCGGAGTGAAACTGTTTTTT. Translated: CASRDYLGVKLFF.

This sequence joins TRBV7-8 and TRBJ1-6, with TRBD1 matching 8 bases. The CDR3 is 15 amino acids. CDR1 and CDR2 from the germline V gene are SGHVS and FQNEAQ. J lost 7 bases, V lost 4 bases, and 6 bases had no gene match. The CDR3 DNA follows: TGTGCCAGCAGCTCGACAGGGGCTCGGAATTCACCCCTCCACTTT. Protein: CASSSTGARNSPLHF.

The rearrangement joins TRBV20-1 to TRBJ2-7, with a weak D call TRBD1 (5 bases). The germline V gene encodes CDR1 DFQATT and CDR2 SNEGSKA (reference sequence). The germline V and J ends were trimmed by 3 bases and 3 bases, with 15 bases remaining between them. The CDR3 runs to 14 residues. The CDR3 spells CSASRAGADYEQYF. The DNA for the CDR3 is TGCAGTGCTAGTCGTGCTGGGGCCGACTACGAGCAGTACTTC.

V is TRBV27 and J is TRBJ2-7, with 7 bases aligning to TRBD1. Germline V gene sequence: CDR1 MNHEY, CDR2 SMNVEV (reference sequence). V shed 3 bases, J shed 2 bases, and the junction held 7 bases outside the gene matches. CDR3 length equals 15 residues. The CDR3 here is CASSFQDRPPYEQYF. The CDR3 DNA reads as TGTGCCAGCAGTTTTCAGGACAGGCCTCCCTACGAGCAGTACTTC.

The chain has TRBV5-4 and TRBJ2-1; the match to TRBD1 covers 7 bases. This CDR3 has 12 residues. CDR1 is SGHNT and CDR2 is YYREEE in the germline V gene (reference sequence). V dropped 3 bases and J dropped 14; count of bases not matched to a gene: 8. The CDR3 region has the DNA TGTGCCAGCAGCTCCGACACAGGGGTTGAGTTCTTC. Protein: CASSSDTGVEFF.

The rearrangement uses TRBV18 and TRBJ1-1; 7 bases align to TRBD1. The junction had 15 bases not matched to a gene; V was cut back by 3 bases and J by 5 bases. Germline CDR1 is KGHSH and CDR2 is LQKENI. This CDR3 is built from 17 residues. DNA for the CDR3: TGTGCCAGCTCACCTCAGGGGGGACTCCCGCAGAATACTGAAGCTTTCTTT. As protein: CASSPQGGLPQNTEAFF. The whole variable domain, remainder taken from reference TRBV18 and TRBJ1-1, is NAGVMQNPRHLVRRRGQEARLRCSPMKGHSHVYWYRQLPEEGLKFMVYLQKENIIDESGMPKERFSAEFPKEGPSILRIQQVVRGDSAAYFCASSPQGGLPQNTEAFFGQGTRLTVV.

The chain joins TRBV2 to TRBJ2-5, with D unresolved. Germline assignment: CDR1 SNHLY and CDR2 FYNNEI. With 5 bases removed from V and 5 bases from J, the gap between germline ends came to 6 bases. The CDR3 is 11 residues long. The CDR3 sequence is CASSTVETQYF. CDR3 coding DNA: TGTGCCAGCAGTACAGTGGAGACCCAGTACTTC.

This chain joins TRBV5-1 and TRBJ2-7; 7 bases agree with TRBD2. Germline trimming cut 2 bases from V and 0 bases from J; bases unmatched to any gene: 5. Germline V lookup: CDR1 SGHRS, CDR2 YFSETQ. The CDR3 extends over 15 amino acids. CDR3 protein: CASSFGRTSSYEQYF. The CDR3, as DNA: TGCGCCAGCAGCTTCGGACGGACTAGCTCCTACGAGCAGTACTTC.

The chain carries TRBV19 and TRBJ2-1; D might be TRBD1 (6 bases). The V end was cut by 1 base, the J end by 7 bases, with 14 bases between. Looked up from germline, CDR1 is LNHDA and CDR2 is SQIVND (reference sequence). This CDR3 is built from 15 residues. In DNA, the CDR3 is TGTGCCAGTAGTATAGTGAGGGAAAGGGGGAATGAGCAGTTCTTC. This gives the protein CASSIVRERGNEQFF.

This clone was seen once. The chain joins TRBV2 to TRBJ2-7, with 14 positions matching TRBD2. V lost 4 bases, J lost 3 bases, and 14 bases stayed unmatched. This CDR3 has 19 residues. Germline V gene sequence: CDR1 SNHLY, CDR2 FYNNEI. CDR3: CASSGRGERGLAGVYEQYF. The CDR3 nucleotides are TGTGCCAGCAGTGGCCGGGGGGAGCGGGGACTAGCGGGAGTCTACGAGCAGTACTTC. Full variable domain (outside the CDR3, taken from reference TRBV2 and TRBJ2-7): EPEVTQTPSHQVTQMGQEVILRCVPISNHLYFYWYRQILGQKVEFLVSFYNNEISEKSEIFDDQFSVERPDGSNFTLKIRSTKLEDSAMYFCASSGRGERGLAGVYEQYFGPGTRLTVT.

This rearrangement joins TRBV19 to TRBJ2-1; 9 bases agree with TRBD1. The CDR3 extends over 13 amino acids. J gave up 5 bases and V 6 bases, and 2 bases lay outside the gene matches. From germline, CDR1 is LNHDA and CDR2 SQIVND (reference sequence). The CDR3 region is CASRDRGNNEQFF. DNA of the CDR3: TGTGCCAGTAGGGACAGGGGAAACAATGAGCAGTTCTTC.

The J gene is TRBJ1-1, the V gene TRBV7-8, with 9 bases aligning to TRBD1. The V and J ends lost 5 bases and 0 bases, in that order; junction bases with no gene match: 4. CDR3 length: 15 amino acids. Germline CDR1 is SGHVS and CDR2 is FQNEAQ. CDR3 protein: CASSPGTGMNTEAFF. The CDR3 coding sequence is TGTGCCAGCAGCCCGGGGACAGGGATGAACACTGAAGCTTTCTTT.

This chain connects TRBV2 to TRBJ2-1; 9 nucleotides align to TRBD2. Germline assignment: CDR1 SNHLY and CDR2 FYNNEI. The CDR3 sequence is 13 residues long. Trimming at V came to 9 bases and at J to 3 bases, leaving 3 bases not matched to a gene. The CDR3 DNA reads as TGTGCCAGTCTAGCGGGACGCTACAATGAGCAGTTCTTC. Protein sequence: CASLAGRYNEQFF.